The 22 T cell receptor beta chains below come from one sample, sequenced in a study of Graves' ophthalmopathy and Graves' hyperthyroidism. Scientists amplified the TCR beta CDR3 regions from RNA transcripts. HTBI-primed first-round RT-PCR preceded second-round multiplex PCR. TCRdb re-called the multiplex PCR reads through MiXCR, storing one row per CDR3 protein. The sample holds under 800,000 distinct CDR3 sequences, 20% to 25% seen once. The sequenced sample consisted of peripheral blood. These receptors were taken from a woman aged 18 to 35 with stable Graves' hyperthyroidism. Some clones in this sample may be carry-over from other donors' samples.

This chain connects TRBV28 to TRBJ1-1; D possibly corresponds to TRBD1 (6 bases). Germline CDR1 MDHEN, CDR2 SYDVKM. The CDR3 consists of 15 residues. The V and J ends lost 6 bases and 2 bases respectively, with 16 bases between them. The chain's CDR3 is CASSPSHRANTEAFF. The CDR3 DNA is TGTGCCAGCAGCCCCTCCCACAGGGCAAACACTGAAGCTTTCTTT.

The gene calls are TRBV5-1 and TRBJ1-1; D may be TRBD1 (5 bases). Trimming pared 4 bases from V and 1 base from J, leaving 20 bases between. In germline, CDR1 is SGHRS, CDR2 YFSETQ. The CDR3 sequence is 17 residues long. CDR3 sequence (DNA): TGCGCCAGCAGCCGCGCGGGGGGTACTTTGGCGAACACTGAAGCTTTCTTT. Its translation is CASSRAGGTLANTEAFF.

This chain uses TRBV12-3 or TRBV12-4 with TRBJ1-2; maybe TRBD1 (5 bases). Trimming stripped 1 base from V and 2 bases from J, with 14 bases between. The CDR3 consists of 16 residues. The CDR3 sequence is CASSLETGPKNYGYTF. CDR3 sequence (DNA): TGTGCCAGCAGTTTAGAGACGGGACCGAAAAACTATGGCTACACCTTC.

This clonotype turned up a few times. V usage is TRBV15 and J usage is TRBJ2-2, with 8 bases matching TRBD1. Germline CDR1 is LNHNV and CDR2 is YYDKDF (reference sequence). CDR3 size: 15 residues. The V gene end was trimmed by 8 bases and the J gene end by 7 bases; junction bases not matched to a gene: 12. The CDR3 nucleotides read TGTGCCACCGGCCGAGGGGAGACAGGGGACGGGGAGCTGTTTTTT. This sequence encodes CATGRGETGDGELFF.

This clonotype has a count of ten or more. The gene calls are TRBV12-5 and TRBJ1-5; D not certain. V gave up 7 bases and J gave up 3 bases, with 13 bases separating them. The CDR3 loop spans 14 amino acids. The germline gives CDR1 LGHNT, CDR2 FRNRAP. CDR3 nucleotides: TGTGCTAGTGCCCCAGTAGGGCCCAATCAGCCCCAGCATTTT. This codes for CASAPVGPNQPQHF.

This clonotype was seen more than once but under ten times. This sequence joins TRBV12-3 or TRBV12-4 and TRBJ2-2; TRBD1 aligns across 10 bases. The CDR3 spans 15 residues. Trimming cost V 6 bases and J 7 bases; bases outside gene matches: 8. The CDR3 protein is CASSPGQGEGGELFF. CDR3 bases: TGTGCCAGCAGCCCCGGACAGGGGGAAGGCGGGGAGCTGTTTTTT.

This clonotype was seen ten or more times. CDR3 sequence reads: CASSRGQGQPQHF. The CDR3 coding sequence is TGTGCCAGCAGTAGGGGGCAGGGCCAGCCCCAGCATTTT. The gene calls are TRBV12-3 or TRBV12-4 and TRBJ1-5, with 7 bases that match TRBD1. V was clipped by 5 bases and J by 7 bases; unmatched bases: 5. CDR3 length: 13 amino acids.

This clonotype was seen at least ten times. V usage is TRBV12-3 or TRBV12-4 and J usage is TRBJ2-7; D possibly corresponds to TRBD2 (6 bases). V was trimmed by 6 bases and J by 2 bases, leaving 8 bases between them. The CDR3 consists of 12 residues. CDR3: CASSGGTYEQYF. The CDR3 DNA reads as TGTGCCAGCAGCGGGGGAACCTACGAGCAGTACTTC.

The chain links TRBV12-3 or TRBV12-4 to TRBJ1-5; D might be TRBD1 (6 bases). The V gene lost 10 bases and the J gene lost 4 bases, with 29 bases spanning the gap. This CDR3 has 18 residues. CDR3 residues: CATRRGGYGGRWNQPQHF. The CDR3 nucleotides are TGTGCCACCCGCCGCGGGGGATACGGGGGGCGATGGAATCAGCCCCAGCATTTT.

This clonotype was observed at least ten times. This chain joins TRBV11-2 and TRBJ1-1; D not certain. The CDR3 contains 16 residues. Trimming removed 5 bases at V and 0 bases at J, with 16 bases between. Germline V lookup: CDR1 SGHAT, CDR2 FQNNGV. This CDR3 reads CASSPRMDHLNTEAFF. The CDR3 nucleotides are TGTGCCAGCAGCCCCAGGATGGACCATTTGAACACTGAAGCTTTCTTT.

V usage is TRBV19 and J usage is TRBJ2-1, with 8 bases aligning to TRBD1. Germline V gene data show CDR1 as LNHDA and CDR2 as SQIVND (reference sequence). The CDR3 runs 15 residues. With 4 bases clipped from V and 3 bases from J, the junction kept 5 bases outside the gene matches. CDR3 loop: CASSSWTGYYNEQFF. The CDR3 DNA follows: TGTGCCAGTAGTAGCTGGACAGGGTACTACAATGAGCAGTTCTTC.

This clonotype was counted at least ten times. The V call is TRBV11-2, the J call TRBJ2-7, with 14 bases that match TRBD2. This CDR3 comprises 19 residues. The V gene's germline CDR1 is SGHAT and CDR2 FQNNGV. The V and J ends lost 5 bases and 5 bases, in that order; junction bases with no gene match: 17. The CDR3 sequence: CASSPPGLAGGVSPNEQYF. The CDR3 DNA sequence: TGTGCCAGCAGCCCCCCTGGACTAGCGGGAGGAGTGTCGCCTAACGAGCAGTACTTC.

This clonotype was observed at least ten times. The genes are TRBV15 and TRBJ1-3; no clear D. The V gene lost 0 bases and the J gene lost 0 bases, with 9 bases spanning the gap. The CDR3 consists of 16 residues. CDR1 is LNHNV, CDR2 YYDKDF, per germline (reference sequence). CDR3 sequence reads: CATSRDKAYSGNTIYF. CDR3 nucleotide sequence: TGTGCCACCAGCAGAGATAAGGCATACTCTGGAAACACCATATATTTT.

This clonotype has at least ten counts. This chain uses TRBV28 with TRBJ2-7; 11 bases are shared with TRBD1. Germline V gives CDR1 MDHEN, CDR2 SYDVKM. V dropped 5 bases and J dropped 3; count of bases not matched to a gene: 6. The CDR3 consists of 15 residues. CDR3 amino acids: CASSAPGTGGYEQYF. The CDR3 DNA sequence: TGTGCCAGCAGTGCCCCCGGGACAGGGGGCTACGAGCAGTACTTC.

This clonotype was picked up many times. The J gene is TRBJ1-2, the V gene TRBV6-1, with D unclear. Looked up from germline, CDR1 is MNHNS and CDR2 is SASEGT. V lost 6 bases and J 3 bases, leaving 11 bases between the germline ends. CDR3 length: 13 amino acids. DNA for the CDR3: TGTGCCAGCAGGGGCATCGGGGACTATGGCTACACCTTC. It translates to CASRGIGDYGYTF.

As regards this clonotype: Relative to the germline gene, one junction end is altered; a read error may explain this. This chain links TRBV9 with TRBJ2-7; TRBD1 aligns across 11 bases. The CDR3 loop spans 14 amino acids. Germline-derived CDR1 and CDR2 are SGDLS and YYNGEE. The CDR3 here is CAGSVGTGGYEQYF. In DNA, the CDR3 is TGTGCCGGCAGCGTAGGGACAGGGGGCTACGAGCAGTACTTC.

Of note for this clonotype: The CDR3 end shows no conserved phenylalanine or tryptophan, and so a read error is likely. The genes are TRBV12-3 or TRBV12-4 and TRBJ1-2, with no clear D. The CDR3 consists of 15 residues. V was shortened by 5 bases and J by 4 bases, with 17 bases between the two germline ends. The CDR3 sequence is CASSLRFRRGYGYTS. As DNA, the CDR3 is TGTGCCAGCAGTCTCAGGTTTCGGCGGGGCTATGGCTACACCTCC.

At least ten counts were recorded for this clonotype. With a much larger clone just one base away, this may be a read error. V is TRBV28 and J is TRBJ2-2, with D hard to call. The V and J ends lost 3 bases and 4 bases respectively, with 3 bases between them. This CDR3 has 12 residues. The V gene's germline CDR1 is MDHEN and CDR2 SYDVKM. CDR3 region: CASSFSTGELFF. DNA for the CDR3: TGTGCCAGCAGTTTTAGCACCGGGGAGCTGTTTTTT. Looking up the rest from reference TRBV28 and TRBJ2-2 gives the full variable domain: DVKVTQSSRYLVKRTGEKVFLECVQDMDHENMFWYRQDPGLGLRLIYFSYDVKMKEKGDIPEGYSVSREKKERFSLILESASTNQTSMYLCASSFSTGELFFGEGSRLTVL.

There are many counts of this clonotype. The chain joins TRBV4-2 to TRBJ2-5, with TRBD2 matching over 11 bases. CDR3 length: 20 amino acids. Looked up from germline, CDR1 is LGHNA and CDR2 is YNFKEQ. The trim removed 5 bases at V and 5 bases at J, leaving 22 bases unmatched. The CDR3 sequence: CASSIFPSGRTPIGMETQYF. The DNA for the CDR3 is TGTGCCAGCAGCATCTTTCCTAGCGGGAGGACACCAATTGGTATGGAGACCCAGTACTTC.

This clonotype was observed at least ten times. The gene calls are TRBV5-5 and TRBJ2-7; TRBD1 matches at 9 bases. V dropped 5 bases and J dropped 0; count of bases not matched to a gene: 6. The germline V gene encodes CDR1 SGHKS and CDR2 YYEKEE (reference sequence). The CDR3 has 15 residues. The CDR3 coding sequence is TGTGCCAGCAGTCGACAGGGGGGTAGCTCCTACGAGCAGTACTTC. This encodes CASSRQGGSSYEQYF.

This clonotype was seen many times. Being one base from a much bigger clone, this may be a read error. The chain uses TRBV2 and TRBJ2-5; D uncertain. This CDR3 region has 13 residues. Per the germline V gene, CDR1 is SNHLY and CDR2 is FYNNEI. This CDR3 reads CASALGYQETQCF. The CDR3 DNA is TGTGCCAGCGCCCTGGGGTACCAAGAGACCCAGTGCTTC.

This clonotype has at least ten counts. This rearrangement joins TRBV30 to TRBJ2-5, with 7 bases aligning to TRBD1. The CDR3 runs to 14 residues. V was pared by 1 base and J by 5 bases, with 7 bases of the junction left unmatched. The germline CDR1 and CDR2 sequences are GTSNPN and SVGIG (reference sequence). The CDR3, as DNA: TGTGCCTGGAGTGGGGCAGGGGGTTCGGAGACCCAGTACTTC. Translation: CAWSGAGGSETQYF.